A selection of T cell receptor beta chains follows, all from one sample in a study of blood T cell repertoires in COVID-19. Method: immunoSEQ multiplex PCR; TCRdb's copy keeps in-frame clones and lacks some. Of 200,000 to 300,000 clones in the sample, about nine tenths were seen once. Sequencing input: PBMCs or T cells enriched from blood (not recorded which). These receptors were obtained from a woman between 40 and 50 years old with acute COVID-19. Each CDR3 is given with its conserved first and last residue. The D gene is left open where the match is weak. Not every row has a clone size; where given, it reads once, few, many or a size class.

clone size | D gene | J gene | V gene | CDR3 DNA | CDR3 protein
few | . | TRBJ2-2 | TRBV2 | TGTGCCAGCAGTGGGCGGGCCTCGAACACCGGGGAGCTGTTTTTT | CASSGRASNTGELFF
. | . | TRBJ2-1 | TRBV10-3 | TGTGCCATCAGTAGGGCAGGGAACCCCTACAATGAGCAGTTCTTC | CAISRAGNPYNEQFF
. | . | TRBJ1-1 | TRBV3-1/TRBV3-2 | TGTGCCACCAGGAGGCTGGCGGGCACTGAAGCTTTCTTT | CATRRLAGTEAFF
. | . | TRBJ2-3 | TRBV10-3 | TGTGCCATCAGGGCGACGAGCCGGGCGGGGTCTAAGGTAGATACGCAGTATTTT | CAIRATSRAGSKVDTQYF
. | . | TRBJ1-1 | TRBV6-5 | TGTGCCAGCAGTTACTCGTTTCAGGTCGAAGCTTTCTTT | CASSYSFQVEAFF
. | . | TRBJ2-1 | TRBV5-4 | TGTGCCAGCAGCTTGGGTATATCCTACAATGAGCAGTTCTTC | CASSLGISYNEQFF
. | . | TRBJ1-1 | TRBV3-1/TRBV3-2 | TGTGCCAGCTGTCTGGGCCCAGACACTGAAGCTTTCTTT | CASCLGPDTEAFF
. | TRBD2 | TRBJ2-1 | TRBV10-1 | TGCGCCAGCAGTGTTAGCGGGAGGGACAGCCGGGAGCAGTTCTTC | CASSVSGRDSREQFF
. | . | TRBJ1-1 | TRBV5-1 | TGCCGAAGCTCACCCGGGAGTGATGAGCTTGAAGCTTTCTTT | CRSSPGSDELEAFF
. | TRBD1 | TRBJ1-4 | TRBV3-1/TRBV3-2 | TGTGCCAGCAGCCAGGGTGGGACAGTCACTAATGAAAAACTGTTTTTT | CASSQGGTVTNEKLFF
few | TRBD2 | TRBJ2-1 | TRBV29-1 | TGCAGCGTAGCCTCAACTAGCGGGAGGACCCTTGGCAATGAGCAGTTCTTC | CSVASTSGRTLGNEQFF
. | . | TRBJ2-5 | TRBV24-1 | TGTGCCACCAGTGATCCCCGGGGGGCTGGGGAGACCCAGTACTTC | CATSDPRGAGETQYF
. | . | TRBJ1-5 | TRBV4-2 | TGTGCCAGCAGCCAAGTAGGGGGGGATCAGCCCCAGCATTTT | CASSQVGGDQPQHF
. | TRBD2 | TRBJ2-1 | TRBV27 | TGTGCCAGCAGTTTACAATTAGGATTAGCGGGAGGGCCAAACTACAATGAGCAGTTCTTC | CASSLQLGLAGGPNYNEQFF
. | . | TRBJ1-3 | TRBV7-2 | TGTGCCAGCAGCTCCCTCCAGGCTGGAAACACCATATATTTT | CASSSLQAGNTIYF
. | . | TRBJ2-7 | TRBV5-4 | TGTGCCAGCAGCTTTAGTGCCTCGAGCTCCTACGAGCAGTACTTC | CASSFSASSSYEQYF
. | TRBD2 | TRBJ2-5 | TRBV11-3 | TGTGCCAGCAGCTTAGAACTGGGGGGGGAGACCCAGTACTTC | CASSLELGGETQYF
. | . | TRBJ2-7 | TRBV9 | TGTGCCAGCAGCGTTTCCCAGGGTTTTCCCTACGAGCAGTACTTC | CASSVSQGFPYEQYF
. | . | TRBJ2-3 | TRBV11-3 | TGTGCCAGCAGCTACGGGCCTGGAGGGACGCAGTATTTT | CASSYGPGGTQYF
. | . | TRBJ2-5 | TRBV11-3 | TGTGCCAGCAGCTTCGGGGGAGCTCAGGGGACCCAGTACTTC | CASSFGGAQGTQYF
. | TRBD1 | TRBJ2-5 | TRBV7-7 | TGTGCCAGCAGCTTAGGAGGTGGGACAGGACCTACTCCTTACCAGTACTTC | CASSLGGGTGPTPYQYF
. | TRBD2 | TRBJ2-1 | TRBV3-1/TRBV3-2 | TGTGCCAGCAGCCATTTTAGCGGGAGGGACAATGAGCAGTTCTTC | CASSHFSGRDNEQFF
. | . | TRBJ1-1 | TRBV4-1 | TGCGCCAGCAGCCAAGAGATGGCGAACACTGAAGCTTTCTTT | CASSQEMANTEAFF
. | TRBD2 | TRBJ2-3 | TRBV6-2/TRBV6-3 | TGTGCCAGCAGTTACGGGACTAGCGGAACAGATACGCAGTATTTT | CASSYGTSGTDTQYF
. | . | TRBJ2-1 | TRBV13 | TGTGCCAGCAGCCCATCCACAATGACATACCCTTCCTACAATGAGCAGTTCTTC | CASSPSTMTYPSYNEQFF
. | . | TRBJ2-5 | TRBV20-1 | TGCAGTGCCATGCGTGAGACCCAGTACTTC | CSAMRETQYF
. | . | TRBJ1-2 | TRBV24-1 | TGTGCCACCAGTGATGAAACAGGGAAAGCTAACTATGGCTACACCTTC | CATSDETGKANYGYTF
. | . | TRBJ1-1 | TRBV7-2 | TGTGCCAGCAGCTTAGGCCTCGGGGGGGCAGATGAAGCTTTCTTT | CASSLGLGGADEAFF
. | TRBD1 | TRBJ1-1 | TRBV5-1 | TGCGCCAGCAGCCTACGGACAGGGGTGAACACTGAAGCTTTCTTT | CASSLRTGVNTEAFF
. | TRBD1 | TRBJ1-6 | TRBV27 | TGTGCCAGCAGTTTGGAGGGGGCTAATAATTCACCCCTCCACTTT | CASSLEGANNSPLHF
. | TRBD1 | TRBJ1-5 | TRBV6-6 | TGTGCCAGCAGTTACCAGCCCGGACAGGGGCAGCCCCAGCATTTT | CASSYQPGQGQPQHF
once | TRBD2 | TRBJ2-6 | TRBV9 | TGTGCCAGCAGCGTAGCAGCGGGGGCGCTTGGGGCCAACGTCCTGACTTTC | CASSVAAGALGANVLTF
. | TRBD1 | TRBJ2-1 | TRBV6-5 | TGTGCCAGCAGTTACCCCACCGGGACAGGGGGCAATGAGCAGTTCTTC | CASSYPTGTGGNEQFF
. | TRBD1 | TRBJ1-2 | TRBV19 | TGTGCCAGTAACCCGAGACAGGGCCTGTTCTATGGCTACACCTTC | CASNPRQGLFYGYTF
. | TRBD1 | TRBJ1-5 | TRBV6-5 | TGTGCCAGCAGTTACTCGGGACAGGGTTCGGCTCAGCCCCAGCATTTT | CASSYSGQGSAQPQHF
. | . | TRBJ2-3 | TRBV7-2 | TGTGCCAGCAGCCGGGATTACACAGATACGCAGTATTTT | CASSRDYTDTQYF
. | TRBD1 | TRBJ1-2 | TRBV29-1 | TGCAGCGTTCGCTATACCGGGACAGGGCTCCTCTATGGCTACACCTTC | CSVRYTGTGLLYGYTF
. | TRBD1 | TRBJ1-3 | TRBV3-1/TRBV3-2 | TGTGCCAGCAGGGTCAGGGGGAGCGGAAACACCATATATTTT | CASRVRGSGNTIYF